Below, one TCR beta chain is given with its context. This clonotype has a count of ten or more. Its binding antigen is unknown. With a much larger clone just one base away, this may be a read error. Hyperthyroidism was considered stable if no progression to ophthalmopathy occurred within 18 months of follow-up. Patients with hyperthyroidism were aged 18 to 65 years, had been newly diagnosed, and had a disease duration of less than 2 months. Patients were excluded if they had other autoimmune diseases, uncontrolled infections, pregnancy or lactation. Diagnosis relied on clinical symptoms, serum thyroxine, TRAb, thyroid ultrasound and orbital computed tomography. Using Ficoll-Paque density gradient centrifugation, PBMCs were isolated from about 9.2 ml of fresh peripheral blood. Total RNA was extracted using Trizol reagent, and RNA quality was checked on an Agilent 2100 Bioanalyzer. The sample comes from a study of Graves' ophthalmopathy and Graves' hyperthyroidism (dated by TCRdb to 2017 to 2018). Study-level background: Peripheral blood samples were taken at the time of initial diagnosis, before any treatment was given. Following sampling, methimazole starting at 30 mg daily was administered to hyperthyroidism patients, and high-dose intravenous methylprednisolone was administered to ophthalmopathy patients. An independent validation cohort was composed of fewer than 20 hyperthyroidism patients and about 17 patients who later progressed from hyperthyroidism to ophthalmopathy. To tell Graves' ophthalmopathy apart from Graves' hyperthyroidism, and to predict which patients would progress to ophthalmopathy, the study relied on TCR beta repertoire signatures. In total, approximately 140 blood samples were TCR-sequenced: 43 ophthalmopathy, approximately 80 hyperthyroidism and roughly 17 hyperthyroidism-to-ophthalmopathy patients. To explore V-J signatures distinguishing ophthalmopathy from hyperthyroidism, a discovery set of about a hundred patients (43 ophthalmopathy, over 55 stable hyperthyroidism) was enrolled. In about six hyperthyroidism patients, T-cell repertoires of thyroid tissue and blood were compared.

For repertoire sequencing, the TCR beta CDR3 regions were amplified from RNA transcripts. A first-round RT-PCR used HTBI primers with the Qiagen OneStep RT-PCR kit, followed by a second-round multiplex PCR, size selection and purification. Libraries were sequenced paired-end with 100 bp reads on an Illumina HiSeq2000. Per the authors' processing: Reads were processed with SOAPnuke, discarding reads with adapters, uncalled bases, mean Phred below 15, or no exact constant-primer or identifier match. COPE v1.2.5 was used to merge the high-quality paired reads. Unique nucleotide sequences were defined as clonotypes and aligned to IMGT TRB V, D and J references using MiTCR v1.1. Only V-J combinations with frequency above 0.0001 were analysed, covering over 99% of repertoires. For each V-J combination, a TCR clonal expansion and chaos score was defined as the ratio of F50 clonal expansion to chaos observed in the TCRdist matrix. Welch's t-statistics and random forest were used to narrow the features down to 10 to 15 V-J combinations, which were then fed into a naive Bayes classifier. Thyroid-blood repertoire similarity was quantified with the Morisita-Horn index. Through fastp at Q25 and MiXCR, TCRdb rebuilt clones from the public reads, retaining in-frame beta chains. Rows are combined by CDR3 protein, so each entry shows the most common genes and DNA. Clone size and V and J calls follow TCRdb, not the original study. This sample is represented by about 390,000 distinct CDR3 sequences; 17% of them were singletons. 2.4% of the sample rests with the top ten.

Study-level results and caveats: Most of the expanded thyroid clonotypes with a frequency above 0.001 were also detected in blood, and it was suggested that the thyroid immune response may be reflected by blood repertoires. No statistical method was used to predetermine the sample size, and group allocation was not hidden from the investigators. In validation, the model predicted ophthalmopathy progression with 70.59% sensitivity and approximately 78% specificity; roughly eleven predicted patients were CT-confirmed with GO in a median of approximately 6.5 months. The 13-signature model separated ophthalmopathy from stable hyperthyroidism with approximately 85% sensitivity and roughly 84% specificity in cross-validation, and 80%/75% in the test set.

The material sequenced was peripheral blood. This TCR was sampled from an adult woman with stable Graves' hyperthyroidism.

The CDR3 in this case is CASSLEVYGYTF. The DNA reads as follows: TGTGCCAGCAGCTTAGAGGTCTATGGCTACACCTTC. Recombination connected TRBV7-9 to TRBJ1-2, with the D gene uncertain. Spanning cysteine to phenylalanine, the CDR3 consists of 12 amino acids. Kept here is only the CDR3 DNA, which spans 36 bases and is read in frame from base 1. Looking up the germline V gene (reference sequence) yields CDR1 SEHNR and CDR2 FQNEAQ. Cut back by 1 base and 4 bases, the V and J ends lie 4 bases apart.